This T cell receptor (beta chain) appears in the sequencing data of a study of T cell clonotyping in hematopoietic cell transplantation (dated by TCRdb to the early 2020s). Background for the entire study: A total of approximately 130 blood samples were gathered in the study from under 40 consecutive transplant recipients along with their related donors. Recruitment of patients was conducted between September 2015 and 2017, and follow-up was continued until September 2020 or death.

Details on this clone: What this receptor recognizes is not known. No much larger clone exists at a distance of one base, and base qualities are not known.

What the research found in general, with its limitations: Only a small fraction of recipient repertoires overlapped donor repertoires, with over 97% appearing de novo at the given depth. Sample size was limited, and cells were not sorted, so CD4 and CD8 repertoire contributions could not be separated. Donor and pretransplant recipient Inverse Simpson Index values predicted broader posttransplant TCR repertoire diversity. After transplant, TCR diversity in recipients dropped, and pathologically expanded clonotypes climbed progressively between day 30 and day 180.

The sample's time point label, in plain terms: 30 days after allo-HCT. Recipient blood was collected about 28 days before transplant and at days 30, 100 and 180 after transplant. Nuclei Lysis Solution was used to extract genomic DNA from fresh or cryopreserved unfractionated peripheral blood mononuclear cells. The immunoSEQ assay, a bias-controlled multiplex PCR using V- and J-specific primers, was used to amplify TCR beta CDR3 regions from genomic DNA. In a second PCR step, the CDR3 amplicons were tagged with a proprietary barcode plus Illumina adapter sequences. An Illumina MiSeq instrument was used to sequence the CDR3 libraries. Concerning the study's data processing: Export and quality control were done with immunoSEQ Analyzer 3.0, while downstream analyses used R Bioconductor and Immunarch. Only productive rearrangements in the normalized downsampled data set were used to calculate repertoire metrics. In the normalized cohort, clonotypes with more than 5 templates were defined as pathologically expanded. The Inverse Simpson Index served as the measure of repertoire diversity. The non-normalized data set was used for CMV-specificity analyses so that all clonotypes could be captured. TCRdb took this table from immuneACCESS and kept in-frame rearrangements with V and J called. Such tables lack part of the clones; where checked against another copy, unresolved V genes explain under half of the gap, and the rest is unexplained. The V and J calls and the clone size are those of that table, but D and trimming were determined from the DNA. Recorded for this sample are some 9,900 clones; around 79% of them occurred a single time. The top ten clonotypes cover 8.5% of the sample.

The sequence derives from a female patient aged 40-49 years who had an allogeneic stem cell transplant from a related donor, so T cells may come from the graft donor. Some clones in this sample may be carry-over from other donors' samples. Sequencing used PBMCs, obtained 30 days after allogeneic stem cell transplant.

In nucleotides, the sequence is TGTGCCAGCAGCGGGCAGGACAGGGGTTATGAGCAGTTCTTC. This is translated as CASSGQDRGYEQFF. Here the chain combines TRBV7-9 and TRBJ2-1; 9 of the junction bases match TRBD1. The germline V gene (reference sequence) supplies CDR1 SEHNR and CDR2 FQNEAQ. Taken from cysteine to phenylalanine, the CDR3 has 14 residues. Just CDR3 DNA is preserved here, 42 bases in frame from base 1. V lost 5 bases and J lost 8 bases, and the count of bases not matched to a germline gene is 7.